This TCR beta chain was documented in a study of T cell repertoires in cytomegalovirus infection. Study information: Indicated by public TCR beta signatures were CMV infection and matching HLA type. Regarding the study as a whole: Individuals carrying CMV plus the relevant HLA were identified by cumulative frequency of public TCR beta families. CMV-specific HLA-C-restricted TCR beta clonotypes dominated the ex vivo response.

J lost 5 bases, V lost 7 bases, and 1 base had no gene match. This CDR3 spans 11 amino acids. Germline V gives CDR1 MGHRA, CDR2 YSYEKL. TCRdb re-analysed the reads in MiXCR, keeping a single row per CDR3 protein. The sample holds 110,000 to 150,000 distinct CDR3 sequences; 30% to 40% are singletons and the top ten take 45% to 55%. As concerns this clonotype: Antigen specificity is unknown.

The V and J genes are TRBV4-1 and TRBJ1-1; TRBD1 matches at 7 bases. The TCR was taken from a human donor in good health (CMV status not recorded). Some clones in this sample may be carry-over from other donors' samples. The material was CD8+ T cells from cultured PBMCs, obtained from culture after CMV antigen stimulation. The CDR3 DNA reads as TGCGCCAGCACCAGGGGGACTGAAGCTTTCTTT. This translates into CASTRGTEAFF.